Listed below are T cell receptor beta chains from one sample, sequenced in a study of cytomegalovirus exposure and HLA in healthy donors. Sequencing used immunoSEQ multiplex PCR; TCRdb keeps in-frame clones, though not all of them. The sample has 130,000 to 150,000 clones; around 79% are singletons. Sequenced sample: PBMCs. These receptors were collected from a man aged 40-55 years in good health and CMV-seropositive. The CDR3 runs from the conserved cysteine through the conserved F or W. The order of the fields is clone size, D gene, V gene, J gene, CDR3 DNA, CDR3 protein. D genes are given only for firm matches. Rows may omit the clone size; those that give it use once, few, many or a size class.

clone size: .; D gene: .; V gene: TRBV5-1; J gene: TRBJ1-2; CDR3 DNA: TGCGCCAGCAGCTCCCCCCTGGGGCAGGGGACATCTAACTATGGCTACACCTTC; CDR3 protein: CASSSPLGQGTSNYGYTF
clone size: .; D gene: TRBD2; V gene: TRBV5-4; J gene: TRBJ2-1; CDR3 DNA: TGTGCCAGCAGCTTCCCCGGGAGGGGCGGGGAGGATGAGCAGTTCTTC; CDR3 protein: CASSFPGRGGEDEQFF
clone size: .; D gene: TRBD1; V gene: TRBV28; J gene: TRBJ2-7; CDR3 DNA: TGTGCCAGCATCCCGACAGGGCGGGTTACCTACGAGCAGTACTTC; CDR3 protein: CASIPTGRVTYEQYF
clone size: medium-sized; D gene: TRBD1; V gene: TRBV29-1; J gene: TRBJ2-7; CDR3 DNA: TGCAGCGTTGCTCCCGGGACAGGGTCCATCGAGCAGTACTTC; CDR3 protein: CSVAPGTGSIEQYF
clone size: .; D gene: .; V gene: TRBV30; J gene: TRBJ2-5; CDR3 DNA: TGTGCCTGGAGCGGGAACTCCGAAGAGACCCAGTACTTC; CDR3 protein: CAWSGNSEETQYF
clone size: .; D gene: TRBD2; V gene: TRBV28; J gene: TRBJ2-1; CDR3 DNA: TGTGCCAGCCAACTAGCGGGAAGCACCTACAATGAGCAGTTCTTC; CDR3 protein: CASQLAGSTYNEQFF
clone size: few; D gene: .; V gene: TRBV28; J gene: TRBJ2-3; CDR3 DNA: TGTGCCAGCAGTTTAAACAGAGTCCTCACAGATACGCAGTATTTT; CDR3 protein: CASSLNRVLTDTQYF
clone size: .; D gene: .; V gene: TRBV6-6; J gene: TRBJ1-5; CDR3 DNA: TGTGCCAGCAGACCCGGGCCGGCCAGGGGAAATCAGCCCCAGCATTTT; CDR3 protein: CASRPGPARGNQPQHF
clone size: .; D gene: TRBD2; V gene: TRBV7-3; J gene: TRBJ2-1; CDR3 DNA: TGTGCCAGCAGCCCCCAGACTAGCGGGAGAGACAACAATGAGCAGTTCTTC; CDR3 protein: CASSPQTSGRDNNEQFF
clone size: .; D gene: .; V gene: TRBV5-6; J gene: TRBJ2-5; CDR3 DNA: TGTGCCAGCAGCTTGGTGCAGGGCCTGTACCAAGAGACCCAGTACTTC; CDR3 protein: CASSLVQGLYQETQYF
clone size: .; D gene: .; V gene: TRBV15; J gene: TRBJ2-7; CDR3 DNA: TGTGCCACCAGCAGGAGGGCCGGGACTCGGTCGCGCGAGCAGTACTTC; CDR3 protein: CATSRRAGTRSREQYF
clone size: few; D gene: TRBD2; V gene: TRBV7-6; J gene: TRBJ2-2; CDR3 DNA: TGTGCCAGCAGCTTAGGCTCTAGCGGGATGAACACCGGGGAGCTGTTTTTT; CDR3 protein: CASSLGSSGMNTGELFF
clone size: few; D gene: .; V gene: TRBV2; J gene: TRBJ2-3; CDR3 DNA: TGTGCCAGCCTCCTCAAAGCGGCCGGGAATACGCAGTATTTT; CDR3 protein: CASLLKAAGNTQYF
clone size: .; D gene: .; V gene: TRBV19; J gene: TRBJ2-1; CDR3 DNA: TGTGCCAGTAGTATCGACAATGAGCAGTTCTTC; CDR3 protein: CASSIDNEQFF
clone size: .; D gene: .; V gene: TRBV30; J gene: TRBJ2-6; CDR3 DNA: TGTGCCTGGAGTTTCGGATACAGCGGAAGCTCTGGGGCCAACGTCCTGACTTTC; CDR3 protein: CAWSFGYSGSSGANVLTF
clone size: .; D gene: TRBD1; V gene: TRBV27; J gene: TRBJ2-7; CDR3 DNA: TGTGCCAGCAGTCCAGTGGGACAGGGGTCGAGGGAGCAGTACTTC; CDR3 protein: CASSPVGQGSREQYF
clone size: .; D gene: TRBD1; V gene: TRBV28; J gene: TRBJ1-5; CDR3 DNA: TGTGCCAGCAGTTTACCCCCAGGGGGGAAACAGCCCCAGCATTTT; CDR3 protein: CASSLPPGGKQPQHF
clone size: .; D gene: TRBD2; V gene: TRBV27; J gene: TRBJ2-3; CDR3 DNA: TGTGCCAGCAGTTTATCCGCTCGACTAGCGGGAGCGGCAGATACGCAGTATTTT; CDR3 protein: CASSLSARLAGAADTQYF
clone size: .; D gene: TRBD1; V gene: TRBV11-2; J gene: TRBJ1-2; CDR3 DNA: TGTGCCAGCAGCTTCTCGGTCGACAGGGTAGTACATGGCTACACCTTC; CDR3 protein: CASSFSVDRVVHGYTF
clone size: .; D gene: .; V gene: TRBV19; J gene: TRBJ1-1; CDR3 DNA: TGTGCCAGTACGTTAATCGAGGGTCCTGAAGCTTTCTTT; CDR3 protein: CASTLIEGPEAFF
clone size: .; D gene: .; V gene: TRBV5-1; J gene: TRBJ2-3; CDR3 DNA: TGCGCCAGCAGCCGCGGAAGAGGCGGCGATACGCAGTATTTT; CDR3 protein: CASSRGRGGDTQYF
clone size: .; D gene: .; V gene: TRBV27; J gene: TRBJ2-1; CDR3 DNA: TGTGCCAGCAGTAAGATTCAGCGGAGCTCCTACAATGAGCAGTTCTTC; CDR3 protein: CASSKIQRSSYNEQFF